This T cell receptor (beta chain) was found in a study of T cells in Graves' hyperthyroidism and ophthalmopathy. Looking at the study overall: Peripheral blood was drawn at first diagnosis, prior to all treatment.

Trimming shortened V by 7 bases and J by 4 bases, and 10 bases separated the two germline ends. CDR3 size: 12 residues. Germline-derived CDR1 and CDR2 are LNHNV and YYDKDF (reference sequence). This clonotype was observed at least ten times. Template material for amplifying TCR beta CDR3 regions consisted of RNA transcripts. RT-PCR in the first round (using the HTBI primer set) targeted the TCR CDR3. TCRdb passed the multiplex PCR reads through MiXCR, listing each CDR3 protein once. This sample carries some 340,000 distinct CDR3 sequences, roughly 15% of them seen once, and the ten largest clones take around 32%.

The rearrangement links TRBV15 to TRBJ1-1; D not resolved. Input material: blood. This receptor was identified in a woman between 35 and 50 years old with Graves' ophthalmopathy. CDR3 sequence: CATTASRTEAFF. CDR3 coding DNA: TGTGCCACCACCGCGTCCCGCACTGAAGCTTTCTTT.